Below are 15 T cell receptor beta chains sequenced from a single sample in a study of shared clonotypes between healthy human individuals. This table comes from immunoSEQ multiplex PCR, and its TCRdb copy is limited to in-frame clones, with some not included. The sample lists some 500,000 clones; around 80% were seen once. The material sequenced was PBMCs. These receptors all stem from a woman between 35 and 50 years old in good health. Some clones in this sample may be carry-over from other donors' samples.

This clone was seen once. The V gene is TRBV7-2, the J gene TRBJ1-2, with a weak D call TRBD1 (6 bases). CDR1 and CDR2 from the germline V gene are SGHTA and FQGNSA. There are 15 residues in the CDR3. V lost 4 bases and J 6 bases, leaving 18 bases between the germline ends. The CDR3 DNA reads as TGTGCCAGCAGCTCCCAGGGGCAAGTGTTGGATGGCTACACCTTC. Amino acids: CASSSQGQVLDGYTF.

The V gene is TRBV13, the J gene TRBJ2-1; TRBD2 matches 7 bases. The CDR3 runs 14 residues. The V segment lost 5 bases and the J segment 3 bases; nucleotides outside the gene matches: 4. Germline assignment: CDR1 PRHDT and CDR2 FYEKMQ (reference sequence). CDR3 sequence: CASSRGLSYNEQFF. The CDR3 nucleotides read TGTGCCAGCAGCCGGGGACTAAGCTACAATGAGCAGTTCTTC.

The rearrangement links TRBV6-6 to TRBJ2-7; 9 bases match TRBD2. With 8 bases clipped from V and 2 bases from J, the junction kept 7 bases outside the gene matches. Looked up from germline, CDR1 is MNHNY and CDR2 is SVGAGI (reference sequence). CDR3 length: 14 residues. The CDR3 spells CASSSGAPPYEQYF. The CDR3 DNA sequence: TGTGCCAGCTCTAGCGGGGCTCCCCCCTACGAGCAGTACTTC.

This clone was found once. The rearrangement uses TRBV11-3 and TRBJ2-7; TRBD1 matches 9 bases. The CDR3 runs 15 residues. Trimming at V came to 5 bases and at J to 1 base, leaving 6 bases not matched to a gene. The germline V gene has CDR1 SGHNT and CDR2 YENEEA. The CDR3 here is CASSPGQGNSYEQYF. In DNA, the CDR3 is TGTGCCAGCAGCCCGGGACAGGGTAATTCCTACGAGCAGTACTTC.

The CDR3 coding sequence is TGTGCCAGCAGCGGACAGTTCAACACAGATACGCAGTATTTT. This translates into CASSGQFNTDTQYF. V is TRBV6-1 and J is TRBJ2-3, with D perhaps TRBD1 (6 bases). The CDR3 has 14 residues. V was trimmed by 6 bases and J by 2 bases, leaving 12 bases between them. Germline assignment: CDR1 MNHNS and CDR2 SASEGT.

The chain uses TRBV28 and TRBJ1-1; TRBD1 aligns across 12 bases. This CDR3 is 14 amino acids long. Trimming took 7 bases from V and 4 from J; bases not matched to a gene: 4. Per germline, CDR1 MDHEN and CDR2 SYDVKM. CDR3 DNA sequence: TGTGCCAGCACGGGACAGGGGGCAGTCACTGAAGCTTTCTTT. Its translation is CASTGQGAVTEAFF.

This clone was detected a few times. This chain connects TRBV28 to TRBJ2-7; 8 bases line up with TRBD2. The CDR3 covers 15 residues. Per the germline V gene, CDR1 is MDHEN and CDR2 is SYDVKM. V gave up 5 bases and J gave up 5 bases; unmatched junction bases: 11. The CDR3 is CASSPPGGRRDEQYF. CDR3 bases: TGTGCCAGCAGTCCTCCTGGCGGGAGGAGGGACGAGCAGTACTTC.

The chain combines TRBV30 with TRBJ1-2; 7 bases are a match to TRBD1. The CDR3 extends over 15 amino acids. V gave up 0 bases and J gave up 3 bases; unmatched junction bases: 7. CDR1 and CDR2 from the germline V gene are GTSNPN and SVGIG (reference sequence). The CDR3 reads CAWSVSYRGDYGYTF. The CDR3 DNA reads as TGTGCCTGGAGTGTAAGTTACAGGGGAGACTATGGCTACACCTTC.

This clone appeared a few times. The V and J genes are TRBV19 and TRBJ1-1; D is ambiguous. From germline, CDR1 is LNHDA and CDR2 SQIVND (reference sequence). The V end was cut by 3 bases, the J end by 1 base, with 9 bases between. This CDR3 is built from 14 residues. The CDR3 nucleotides are TGTGCCAGTAGTATCGGGCCGGGGAACACTGAAGCTTTCTTT. Translating gives CASSIGPGNTEAFF. Based on the CDR3 plus reference TRBV19 and TRBJ1-1, the full variable domain is DGGITQSPKYLFRKEGQNVTLSCEQNLNHDAMYWYRQDPGQGLRLIYYSQIVNDFQKGDIAEGYSVSREKKESFPLTVTSAQKNPTAFYLCASSIGPGNTEAFFGQGTRLTVV.

J is TRBJ1-2 and V is TRBV9; possibly TRBD1 for D (6 bases). This CDR3 spans 12 amino acids. Deletions cut 1 base from V and 5 bases from J, with 6 bases between. Germline values: CDR1 SGDLS, CDR2 YYNGEE. CDR3 in amino acids: CASSVQGYGYTF. The CDR3 DNA reads TGTGCCAGCAGCGTACAGGGGTATGGCTACACCTTC.

The chain recombines TRBV10-2 with TRBJ2-5; tentatively, D is TRBD1 (5 bases). The J call may be faulty, since TRBJ2-7 better matches the DNA end. Germline assignment: CDR1 WSHSY and CDR2 SAAADI. There are 11 residues in the CDR3. CDR3 sequence (DNA): TGCGCCAGCAGACAGGTCTACGAGCAGTACTTC. Amino acid sequence: CASRQVYEQYF.

This sequence joins TRBV18 and TRBJ2-5; the D gene is possibly TRBD2 (5 bases). The CDR3 is made up of 14 amino acids. Germline lookup yields CDR1 KGHSH and CDR2 LQKENI. V was clipped by 4 bases and J by 1 base, with 10 bases between them. The CDR3 DNA sequence: TGTGCCAGCTCACAGAGGACTTCCCAAGAGACCCAGTACTTC. Residues: CASSQRTSQETQYF.

This chain connects TRBV10-3 to TRBJ2-2, with 10 bases that match TRBD2. The CDR3 extends over 18 amino acids. Germline-derived CDR1 and CDR2 are ENHRY and SYGVKD. After removal of 6 bases from V and 0 bases from J, the junction contained 10 bases not matched to a gene. In DNA form, the CDR3 reads TGTGCCATCAGGACGGGGTCTAGCGGGAGCCCGAACACCGGGGAGCTGTTTTTT. Translation gives CAIRTGSSGSPNTGELFF.

This clone was recorded a few times. The chain has TRBV28 and TRBJ1-4, with a possible D match to TRBD1 (5 bases). Germline CDR1 is MDHEN and CDR2 is SYDVKM. Between the trimmed V and J ends, which lost 6 bases and 5 bases, there was a span of 16 bases. The CDR3 consists of 15 residues. CDR3 region: CASSRSGRTNEKLFF. For the CDR3, the DNA is TGTGCCAGCAGCCGCTCAGGGAGAACAAATGAAAAACTGTTTTTT.

A word on this clone: Within the sample, other DNA sequences also encode this same CDR3. The genes are TRBV18 and TRBJ2-7; D possibly matches TRBD1 or TRBD2 (5 bases each). V was pared by 3 bases and J by 3 bases, with 9 bases between. The CDR3 has 13 amino acids. Germline CDR1 and CDR2: KGHSH and LQKENI. The CDR3 DNA sequence: TGTGCCAGCTCACCCGGGGCCAGCTACGAGCAGTACTTC. The encoded protein is CASSPGASYEQYF. The whole variable domain, remainder taken from reference TRBV18 and TRBJ2-7, is NAGVMQNPRHLVRRRGQEARLRCSPMKGHSHVYWYRQLPEEGLKFMVYLQKENIIDESGMPKERFSAEFPKEGPSILRIQQVVRGDSAAYFCASSPGASYEQYFGPGTRLTVT.